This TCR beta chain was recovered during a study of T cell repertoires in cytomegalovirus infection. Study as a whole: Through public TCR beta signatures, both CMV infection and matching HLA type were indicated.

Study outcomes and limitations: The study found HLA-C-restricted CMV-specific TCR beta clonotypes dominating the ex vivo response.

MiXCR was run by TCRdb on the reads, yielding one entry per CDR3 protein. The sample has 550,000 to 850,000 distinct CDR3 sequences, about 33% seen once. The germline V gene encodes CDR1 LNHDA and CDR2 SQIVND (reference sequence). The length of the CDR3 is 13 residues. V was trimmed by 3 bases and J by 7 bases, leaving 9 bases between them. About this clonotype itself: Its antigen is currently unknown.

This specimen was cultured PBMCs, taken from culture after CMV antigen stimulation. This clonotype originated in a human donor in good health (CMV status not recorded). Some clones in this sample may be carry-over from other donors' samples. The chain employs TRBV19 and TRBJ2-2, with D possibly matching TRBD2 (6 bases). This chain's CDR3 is CASSMLGLGELFF. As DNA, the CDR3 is TGTGCCAGTAGTATGCTGGGACTCGGGGAGCTGTTTTTT.